The clone carrying this TCR beta chain was counted many times. Its target is not known. Sample time point: pre-sensitization, week 0. Stated treatment: therapeutic diphenylcyclopropenone sensitization with weekly scalp DPC. Blood draws came first, before each patch test. These data belong to a study of human T cells and chemical hapten exposure. Looking at the study overall: Alopecia areata, totalis or universalis was found in mostly female patients. Among samples, TCR yields varied mainly because of small differences in pooled library volume. The study's findings and limits: Counts of TCRs expanded at PT1 correlated positively with patch test score.

MiXCR, run by TCRdb on the RACE reads, gives a single entry per CDR3 protein. This table holds about 62,000 distinct CDR3 sequences, 6.5% to 8.5% found once. This specimen was whole blood, taken in connection with sensitization to the hapten diphenylcyclopropenone (DPC). The sequence was obtained from a woman aged 25 to 39 with alopecia areata. Some clones in this sample may be carry-over from other donors' samples.

The CDR3 DNA reads as TGCAGTGCTAGAGATCTGTGGCAGGGTTCCTACAATGAGCAGTTCTTC. Translated, it gives CSARDLWQGSYNEQFF. The V gene is TRBV20-1, the J gene TRBJ2-1; D perhaps matches TRBD1 (5 bases). The CDR3 extends over 16 amino acids. V lost 0 bases and J 1 base, leaving 13 bases between the germline ends. Germline values: CDR1 DFQATT, CDR2 SNEGSKA (reference sequence).